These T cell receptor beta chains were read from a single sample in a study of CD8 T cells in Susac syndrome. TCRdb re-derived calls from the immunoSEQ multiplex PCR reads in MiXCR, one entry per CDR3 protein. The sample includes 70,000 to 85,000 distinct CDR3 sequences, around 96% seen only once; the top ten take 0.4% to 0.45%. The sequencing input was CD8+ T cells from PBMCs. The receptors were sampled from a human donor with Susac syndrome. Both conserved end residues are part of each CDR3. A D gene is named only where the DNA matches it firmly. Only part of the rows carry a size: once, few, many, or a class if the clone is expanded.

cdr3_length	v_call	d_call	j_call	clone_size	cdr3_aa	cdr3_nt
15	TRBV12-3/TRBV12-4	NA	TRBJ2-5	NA	CASSLGSFSQETQYF	TGTGCCAGCAGTTTAGGTTCGTTCTCACAAGAGACCCAGTACTTC
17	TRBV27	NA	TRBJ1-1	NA	CASSLAWGAVMNTEAFF	TGTGCCAGCAGTTTGGCGTGGGGCGCTGTTATGAACACTGAAGCTTTCTTT
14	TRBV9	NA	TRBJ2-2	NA	CASSADSPTGELFF	TGTGCCAGCAGTGCCGACAGCCCCACCGGGGAGCTGTTTTTT
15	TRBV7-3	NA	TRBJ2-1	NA	CASSLLTSGRDEQFF	TGTGCCAGCAGCTTACTGACTTCTGGCCGGGATGAGCAGTTCTTC
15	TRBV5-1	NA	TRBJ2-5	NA	CASSHASNGQETQYF	TGCGCCAGCAGCCATGCTAGCAACGGACAAGAGACCCAGTACTTC
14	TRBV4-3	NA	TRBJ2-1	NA	CASSQVPGSNEQFF	TGCGCCAGCAGCCAAGTCCCAGGGAGCAATGAGCAGTTCTTC
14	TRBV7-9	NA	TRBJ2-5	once	CASSLVESRETQYF	TGTGCCAGCAGCTTAGTTGAATCCCGGGAGACCCAGTACTTC
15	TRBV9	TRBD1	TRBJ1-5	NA	CASSVGGTENQPQHF	TGTGCCAGCAGCGTAGGGGGGACAGAGAATCAGCCCCAGCATTTT
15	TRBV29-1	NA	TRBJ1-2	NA	CSVRPAGGGIYGYTF	TGCAGCGTCAGACCCGCGGGCGGCGGTATCTATGGCTACACCTTC
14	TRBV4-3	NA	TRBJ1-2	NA	CASSQDVANYGYTF	TGCGCCAGCAGCCAAGATGTGGCGAACTATGGCTACACCTTC
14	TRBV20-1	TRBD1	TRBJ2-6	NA	CSARRQGEANVLTF	TGCAGTGCTAGGCGACAGGGAGAGGCCAACGTCCTGACTTTC
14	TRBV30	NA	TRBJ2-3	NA	CAWRSGVGTDTQYF	TGTGCCTGGAGGAGCGGAGTGGGGACAGATACGCAGTATTTT
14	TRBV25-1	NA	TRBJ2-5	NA	CASSEPWGVKTQYF	TGTGCCAGCAGCGAACCTTGGGGGGTGAAGACCCAGTACTTC
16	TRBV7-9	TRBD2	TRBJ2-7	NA	CASSVAGTSGSYEQYF	TGTGCCAGCAGCGTAGCGGGTACTAGCGGGTCCTACGAGCAGTACTTC
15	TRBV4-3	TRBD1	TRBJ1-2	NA	CASSQVQGDYYGYTF	TGCGCCAGCAGCCAAGTCCAGGGGGATTATTATGGCTACACCTTC
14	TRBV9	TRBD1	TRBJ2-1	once	CASSVSTGVNEQFF	TGTGCCAGCAGCGTCTCAACAGGGGTGAATGAGCAGTTCTTC
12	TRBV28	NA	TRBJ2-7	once	CASSLSAHEQYF	TGTGCCAGCAGTTTATCGGCCCACGAGCAGTACTTC
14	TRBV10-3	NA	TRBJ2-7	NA	CAPIPLTWSYEQYF	TGTGCCCCCATACCGCTGACATGGTCCTACGAGCAGTACTTC
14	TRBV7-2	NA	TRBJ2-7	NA	CASSIVGFGDEQYF	TGTGCCAGCAGCATCGTAGGGTTTGGAGACGAGCAGTACTTC
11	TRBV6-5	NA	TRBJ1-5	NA	CASGTNQPQHF	TGTGCCAGCGGGACCAATCAGCCCCAGCATTTT
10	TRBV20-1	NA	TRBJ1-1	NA	CSARGPEAFF	TGCAGTGCTAGAGGGCCTGAAGCTTTCTTT
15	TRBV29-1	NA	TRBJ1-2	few	CSVEDQKGRNYGYTF	TGCAGCGTTGAAGATCAGAAAGGCCGGAACTATGGCTACACCTTC
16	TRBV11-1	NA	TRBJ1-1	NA	CASSLGASWGGTEAFF	TGTGCCAGCAGCTTAGGCGCTTCATGGGGAGGGACTGAAGCTTTCTTT
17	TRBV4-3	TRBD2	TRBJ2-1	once	CASSQWGSGRPLDEQFF	TGCGCCAGCAGCCAGTGGGGTAGCGGGAGGCCCCTTGATGAGCAGTTCTTC
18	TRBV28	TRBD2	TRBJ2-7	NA	CASSWMVELAGRSYEQYF	TGTGCCAGCAGTTGGATGGTTGAACTAGCGGGGAGGTCCTACGAGCAGTACTTC
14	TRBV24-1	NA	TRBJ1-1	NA	CATRPDRSNTEAFF	TGTGCCACAAGACCTGACAGGTCGAACACTGAAGCTTTCTTT
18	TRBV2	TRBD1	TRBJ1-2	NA	CASSHEAGTGGAADGYTF	TGTGCCAGCAGCCATGAAGCGGGGACAGGGGGCGCAGCGGATGGCTACACCTTC
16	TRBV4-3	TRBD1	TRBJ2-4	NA	CASSQGTGVGKNIQYF	TGCGCCAGCAGCCAGGGGACAGGGGTTGGCAAAAACATTCAGTACTTC
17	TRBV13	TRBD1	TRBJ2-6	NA	CASSPTTGSGGANVLTF	TGTGCCAGCAGCCCAACGACAGGGAGTGGTGGGGCCAACGTCCTGACTTTC
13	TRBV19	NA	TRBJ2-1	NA	CASSPAVYNEQFF	TGTGCCAGTAGTCCGGCAGTCTACAATGAGCAGTTCTTC
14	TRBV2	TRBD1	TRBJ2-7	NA	CASLWPQGAYEQYF	TGTGCCAGCCTATGGCCCCAGGGGGCCTACGAGCAGTACTTC
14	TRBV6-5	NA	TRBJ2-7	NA	CASTLGAEHYEQYF	TGTGCCAGCACCCTGGGAGCGGAACACTACGAGCAGTACTTC
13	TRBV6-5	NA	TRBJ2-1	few	CASSYAADNEQFF	TGTGCCAGCAGTTACGCTGCGGACAATGAGCAGTTCTTC
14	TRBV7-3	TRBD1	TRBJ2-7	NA	CASSPSGGPDEQYF	TGTGCCAGCAGCCCCTCAGGGGGCCCTGACGAGCAGTACTTC
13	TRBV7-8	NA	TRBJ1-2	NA	CASSPSGRDGYTF	TGTGCCAGCAGCCCTTCCGGCAGGGACGGCTACACCTTC
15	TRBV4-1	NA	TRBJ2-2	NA	CASSEWGEITGELFF	TGCGCCAGCTCTGAATGGGGCGAGATCACCGGGGAGCTGTTTTTT
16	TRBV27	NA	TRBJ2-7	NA	CASSLAGTTSTYEQYF	TGTGCCAGCAGTTTAGCCGGGACAACGAGTACCTACGAGCAGTACTTC
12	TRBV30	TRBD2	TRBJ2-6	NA	CARGGGANVLTF	TGTGCGCGGGGGGGTGGGGCCAACGTCCTGACTTTC
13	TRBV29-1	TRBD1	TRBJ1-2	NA	CSVEGTGTDGYTF	TGCAGCGTTGAGGGGACAGGGACCGATGGCTACACCTTC
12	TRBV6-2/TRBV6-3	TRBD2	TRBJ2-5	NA	CASLAGGETQYF	TGTGCCAGCTTAGCGGGCGGAGAGACCCAGTACTTC
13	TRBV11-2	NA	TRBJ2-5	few	CASSLRIQETQYF	TGTGCCAGCAGCCTCCGGATCCAAGAGACCCAGTACTTC
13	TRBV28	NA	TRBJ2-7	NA	CASSFGRSYEQYF	TGTGCCAGCAGTTTCGGCCGATCCTACGAGCAGTACTTC
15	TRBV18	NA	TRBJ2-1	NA	CASSPRWTAYNEQFF	TGTGCCAGCTCACCACGCTGGACAGCCTACAATGAGCAGTTCTTC
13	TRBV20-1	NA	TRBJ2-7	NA	CSARDDSSYEQYF	TGCAGTGCTAGAGATGACAGTAGCTACGAGCAGTACTTC
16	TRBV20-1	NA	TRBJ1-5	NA	CSVSAASLYSNQPQHF	TGCAGTGTATCGGCCGCGTCCCTTTATAGCAATCAGCCCCAGCATTTT
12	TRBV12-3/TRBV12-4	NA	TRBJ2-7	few	CASSFGSYEQYF	TGTGCCAGCAGTTTTGGGAGCTACGAGCAGTACTTC
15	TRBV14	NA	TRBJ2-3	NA	CASSQEMGSTDTQYF	TGTGCCAGCAGCCAAGAAATGGGTAGCACAGATACGCAGTATTTT
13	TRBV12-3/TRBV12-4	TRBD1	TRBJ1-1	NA	CASSDRGNTEAFF	TGTGCCAGCAGTGACAGGGGGAACACTGAAGCTTTCTTT
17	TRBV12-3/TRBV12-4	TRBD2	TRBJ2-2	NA	CASSLTSGRARTGELFF	TGTGCCAGCAGTTTAACTAGCGGGAGGGCCAGAACCGGGGAGCTGTTTTTT
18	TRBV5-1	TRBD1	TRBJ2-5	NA	CASSFFQAISGGRETQYF	TGCGCCAGCAGCTTTTTCCAAGCAATTTCAGGGGGCAGGGAGACCCAGTACTTC
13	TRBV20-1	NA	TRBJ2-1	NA	CSARDYVGGEQFF	TGCAGTGCTAGAGATTACGTGGGGGGTGAGCAGTTCTTC
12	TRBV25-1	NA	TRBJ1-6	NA	CASGETHYPLHF	TGTGCCAGCGGCGAGACACATTATCCCCTCCACTTT
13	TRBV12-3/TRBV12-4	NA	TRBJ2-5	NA	CASSYTRMETQYF	TGTGCCAGCAGTTATACTAGGATGGAGACCCAGTACTTC